The 16 T cell receptor beta chains given below trace back to one sample, sequenced in a study of shared clonotypes between healthy human individuals. Clones were read by immunoSEQ multiplex PCR, and TCRdb kept only the in-frame ones, dropping some. The sample lists roughly 200,000 clones, approximately 61% occurring once. The sequenced sample consisted of memory CD4+ T cells sorted from blood. Subset: CD45RA-negative fraction. The receptors here all came from a young man in good health.

The CDR3 region has the DNA TGTGCCAGCAGCGTGGTCGTCAGCCCCGACTATGGCTACACCTTC. Amino acid sequence: CASSVVVSPDYGYTF. This chain connects TRBV5-6 to TRBJ1-2; D uncertain. Trimming took 4 bases from V and 3 from J, leaving 16 bases between them. The length of the CDR3 is 15 residues. The germline V gene has CDR1 SGHDT and CDR2 YYEEEE. Drawing the rest from reference TRBV5-6 and TRBJ1-2, the complete variable domain is DAGVTQSPTHLIKTRGQQVTLRCSPKSGHDTVSWYQQALGQGPQFIFQYYEEEERQRGNFPDRFSGHQFPNYSSELNVNALLLGDSALYLCASSVVVSPDYGYTFGSGTRLTVV.

This clone was observed a single time. The CDR3 reads CASSPERRGIPYEQYF. CDR3 coding DNA: TGTGCCAGCAGCCCTGAGCGAAGGGGTATTCCCTACGAGCAGTACTTC. V and J are TRBV5-6 and TRBJ2-7, with D possibly being TRBD1 (5 bases). V lost 4 bases to trimming and J lost 2 bases, with 19 bases between them. CDR1 SGHDT and CDR2 YYEEEE come from the germline V gene. The CDR3 is made up of 16 amino acids. The whole variable domain, remainder taken from reference TRBV5-6 and TRBJ2-7, is DAGVTQSPTHLIKTRGQQVTLRCSPKSGHDTVSWYQQALGQGPQFIFQYYEEEERQRGNFPDRFSGHQFPNYSSELNVNALLLGDSALYLCASSPERRGIPYEQYFGPGTRLTVT.

The gene calls are TRBV7-2 and TRBJ2-7; 10 bases agree with TRBD1. Trimming took 0 bases from V and 6 from J; bases not matched to a gene: 5. In germline, CDR1 is SGHTA, CDR2 FQGNSA. The CDR3 contains 15 residues. DNA of the CDR3: TGTGCCAGCAGCTTAGCGGGACAGGGGCAAGGCGAGCAGTACTTC. Protein product: CASSLAGQGQGEQYF.

The CDR3 spells CASSTGTENTEAFF. In nucleotides, the CDR3 is TGTGCCAGCTCAACCGGGACAGAGAACACTGAAGCTTTCTTT. The chain carries TRBV18 and TRBJ1-1, with TRBD1 identical over 7 bases. Per the germline V gene, CDR1 is KGHSH and CDR2 is LQKENI. V dropped 5 bases and J dropped 1; count of bases not matched to a gene: 4. The CDR3 has 14 residues. The full variable domain, completed using reference TRBV18 and TRBJ1-1, is NAGVMQNPRHLVRRRGQEARLRCSPMKGHSHVYWYRQLPEEGLKFMVYLQKENIIDESGMPKERFSAEFPKEGPSILRIQQVVRGDSAAYFCASSTGTENTEAFFGQGTRLTVV.

This clone was observed a handful of times. This could be a read error, since a much larger clone is one nucleotide away. CDR3: CASSQSGRGTGELFF. The CDR3, as DNA: TGTGCCAGCAGTCAAAGCGGGAGGGGCACCGGGGAGCTGTTTTTT. The rearrangement uses TRBV11-2 and TRBJ2-2; 10 bases align to TRBD2. The trim removed 6 bases at V and 4 bases at J, leaving 5 bases unmatched. The CDR3 consists of 15 residues. Germline values: CDR1 SGHAT, CDR2 FQNNGV.

The gene calls are TRBV9 and TRBJ2-2; D remains unclear. Trimming removed 3 bases from V and 8 bases from J, with 23 bases in between. Germline CDR1 SGDLS, CDR2 YYNGEE. CDR3 length: 17 amino acids. The CDR3 protein is CASSADPLHNLPGELFF. The CDR3 bases are TGTGCCAGCAGCGCCGACCCTCTCCATAACCTACCGGGGGAGCTGTTTTTT.

On this clone: Other DNA sequences from this sample encode an identical CDR3 as well. CDR3 bases: TGTGCCAGCAGCCCACAGGGTGGGGAGCAGTACTTC. It specifies CASSPQGGEQYF. This rearrangement joins TRBV7-9 to TRBJ2-7; tentatively, D is TRBD1 (6 bases). The CDR3 covers 12 residues. CDR1 SEHNR and CDR2 FQNEAQ come from the germline V gene (reference sequence). Trimming removed 5 bases from V and 7 bases from J, with 12 bases in between.

This clone was seen more than once but under ten times. The V gene is TRBV4-1, the J gene TRBJ2-3; possible D gene TRBD2, 6 bases. With 0 bases removed from V and 7 bases from J, the gap between germline ends came to 20 bases. This CDR3 is built from 17 residues. Germline V gives CDR1 MGHRA, CDR2 YSYEKL. CDR3 loop: CASSQERDWRGPNTQYF. The CDR3 nucleotides read TGCGCCAGCAGCCAAGAGAGGGATTGGCGGGGTCCAAATACGCAGTATTTT.

The chain has TRBV28 and TRBJ2-1, with 7 bases lining up with TRBD2. Germline CDR1 MDHEN, CDR2 SYDVKM. The CDR3 runs 15 residues. V trimming: 6 bases; J trimming: 4 bases; junction bases outside the gene matches: 9. As DNA, the CDR3 is TGTGCCAGCAGCCGAAGCGGGAAGGTTTACAATGAGCAGTTCTTC. It yields the protein CASSRSGKVYNEQFF.

The CDR3 is CASSGGLAGGGEQYF. CDR3 DNA sequence: TGTGCCAGCAGTGGGGGACTAGCGGGAGGAGGAGAGCAGTACTTC. The gene calls are TRBV27 and TRBJ2-7, with TRBD2 identical over 15 bases. Unmatched junction bases numbered 6, after V lost 5 bases and J lost 7 bases. This CDR3 region has 15 residues. The V gene's germline CDR1 is MNHEY and CDR2 SMNVEV (reference sequence).

Points on this clone: The junction departs from germline at one end; a sequencing error may be responsible. The V and J genes are TRBV6-6 and TRBJ2-3; D call uncertain. This CDR3 is built from 13 residues. CDR1 is MNHNY, CDR2 SVGAGI, per germline (reference sequence). DNA for the CDR3: TGTGCCAGCAGTTACAGCAGCAAAGATACGCAGTATTTT. It codes for CASSYSSKDTQYF.

The chain combines TRBV27 with TRBJ1-4; 9 bases are shared with TRBD1. The V segment lost 5 bases and the J segment 6 bases; nucleotides outside the gene matches: 7. The CDR3 extends over 15 amino acids. Germline V lookup: CDR1 MNHEY, CDR2 SMNVEV (reference sequence). CDR3 sequence reads: CASSPLGQGHEKLFF. In nucleotides, the CDR3 is TGTGCCAGCAGTCCCTTGGGACAGGGACATGAAAAACTGTTTTTT.

The chain carries TRBV5-6 and TRBJ2-3; D perhaps matches TRBD2 (6 bases). This CDR3 spans 15 amino acids. CDR1 and CDR2 from the germline V gene are SGHDT and YYEEEE. The V gene lost 9 bases and the J gene lost 3 bases, with 20 bases spanning the gap. The CDR3 DNA follows: TGTGCCACCCAGGAGCGGACTAAGGCGACAGATACGCAGTATTTT. It specifies CATQERTKATDTQYF.

For this clone: The same CDR3 is also encoded by other DNA sequences in this sample. The gene calls are TRBV5-1 and TRBJ1-1; 8 bases fit TRBD1. The CDR3 is made up of 14 amino acids. The V and J ends lost 3 bases and 4 bases, in that order; junction bases with no gene match: 5. Germline lookup yields CDR1 SGHRS and CDR2 YFSETQ. The CDR3 loop reads CASSSQGAGTEAFF. The CDR3 DNA reads TGCGCCAGCAGCTCCCAGGGGGCGGGCACTGAAGCTTTCTTT.

The chain recombines TRBV10-3 with TRBJ1-5; 9 bases map to TRBD1. Losses at the gene ends were 3 bases for V and 6 bases for J; bases not matched to a gene: 9. CDR1 is ENHRY and CDR2 is SYGVKD in the germline V gene. The CDR3 contains 16 residues. This CDR3 reads CAISDKGQGLAQPQHF. The CDR3 nucleotides are TGTGCCATCAGTGATAAGGGACAGGGTCTGGCTCAGCCCCAGCATTTT.

In its sample, this clone was seen a few times. The rearrangement uses TRBV5-1 and TRBJ2-5; D may be TRBD2 (6 bases). V was shortened by 1 base and J by 5 bases, with 15 bases between the two germline ends. The V gene's germline CDR1 is SGHRS and CDR2 YFSETQ. The CDR3 has 15 residues. CDR3 protein: CASSLHSGGMETQYF. CDR3 nucleotides: TGCGCCAGCAGCTTGCATAGTGGCGGGATGGAGACCCAGTACTTC. The full variable domain, its missing parts supplied by reference TRBV5-1 and TRBJ2-5, is KAGVTQTPRYLIKTRGQQVTLSCSPISGHRSVSWYQQTPGQGLQFLFEYFSETQRNKGNFPGRFSGRQFSNSRSEMNVSTLELGDSALYLCASSLHSGGMETQYFGPGTRLLVL.